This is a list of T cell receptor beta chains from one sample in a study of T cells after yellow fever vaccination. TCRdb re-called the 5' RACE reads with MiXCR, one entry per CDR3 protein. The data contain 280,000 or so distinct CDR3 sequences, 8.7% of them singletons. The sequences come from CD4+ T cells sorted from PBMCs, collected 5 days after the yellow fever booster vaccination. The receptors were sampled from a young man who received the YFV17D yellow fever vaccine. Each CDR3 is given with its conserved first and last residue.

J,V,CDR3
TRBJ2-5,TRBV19,CASSTEETQYF
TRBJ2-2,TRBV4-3,CASSQAGRAGELFF
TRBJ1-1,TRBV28,CASSLSTFGTGRAFF
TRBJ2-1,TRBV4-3,CASSQEVRKGQQFF
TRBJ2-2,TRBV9,CASSVFSRLTNTGELFF
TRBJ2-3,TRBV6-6,CASSYGLGGAEADTQYF
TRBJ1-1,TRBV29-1,CSVDQGGAFF
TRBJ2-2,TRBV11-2,CAGEAGRNTGELFF
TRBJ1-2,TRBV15,CATSRDGNGYTF
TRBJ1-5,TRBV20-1,CSASLQDNSNQPQHF
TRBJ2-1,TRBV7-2,CASSKTGQTYNEQFF
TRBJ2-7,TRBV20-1,CSATRSDRNYEQYF
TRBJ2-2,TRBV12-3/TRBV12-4,CASTTSGGTTGELFF
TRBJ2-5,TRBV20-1,CSVMTGGEETQYF
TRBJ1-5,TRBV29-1,CSVGGTEGQGNQPQHF
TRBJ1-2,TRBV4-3,CASSQDQGIPGGYTF
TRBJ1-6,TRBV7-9,CASSLEMGNSPLHF
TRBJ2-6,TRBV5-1,CASSLVYRRSANVLTF
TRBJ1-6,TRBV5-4,CASSFRDSNSPLHF
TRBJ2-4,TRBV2,CASGGQENYIQYF
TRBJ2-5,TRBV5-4,CASSPRTGKDQETQYF
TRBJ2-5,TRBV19,CASSPSRLALETQYF
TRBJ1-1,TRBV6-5,CASSYYIGDTEAFF
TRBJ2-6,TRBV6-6,CASSYSVRRAGANVLTF
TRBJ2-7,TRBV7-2,CASSMTSGGPPTYEQYF
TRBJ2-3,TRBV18,CASSLLVRSSTDTQYF
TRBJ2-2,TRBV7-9,CASSAQLSGTGELFF
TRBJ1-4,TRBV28,CASNPPGTGSKKLFF
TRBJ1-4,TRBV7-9,CASSLRNRRANEKLFF
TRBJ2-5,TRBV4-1,CASSQGQGWETQYF
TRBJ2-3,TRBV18,CASSPYRRGGGDTQYF
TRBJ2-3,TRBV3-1,CASSQGGVDSDTQYF
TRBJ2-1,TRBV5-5,CASSSVLDSYNEQFF
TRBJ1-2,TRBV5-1,CASSQAGQGNYGYTF
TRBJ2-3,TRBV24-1,CATSDQTVYTQYF
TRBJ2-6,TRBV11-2,CASSTQRGANVLTF
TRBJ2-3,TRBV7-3,CASSLSYATDTQYF
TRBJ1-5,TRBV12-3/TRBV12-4,CASSVQGQYNQPQHF
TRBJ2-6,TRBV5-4,CASSTADGGPGANVLTF
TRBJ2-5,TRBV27,CASSIRTGFQETQYF
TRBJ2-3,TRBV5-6,CASNLFRTSGGADTQYF
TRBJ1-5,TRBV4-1,CASSQAETGANQPQHF
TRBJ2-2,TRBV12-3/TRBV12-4,CASSFWSGGTGELFF
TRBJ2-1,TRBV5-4,CASSLYGKNEQFF
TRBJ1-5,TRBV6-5,CASSLKPTGNQPQHF
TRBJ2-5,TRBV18,CASSPPSGRRETQYF
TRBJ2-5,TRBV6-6,CASSYSHPRREETQYF
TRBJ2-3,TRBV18,CASTGTHGDTQYF
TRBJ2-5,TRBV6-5,CASRLSGTSQETQYF